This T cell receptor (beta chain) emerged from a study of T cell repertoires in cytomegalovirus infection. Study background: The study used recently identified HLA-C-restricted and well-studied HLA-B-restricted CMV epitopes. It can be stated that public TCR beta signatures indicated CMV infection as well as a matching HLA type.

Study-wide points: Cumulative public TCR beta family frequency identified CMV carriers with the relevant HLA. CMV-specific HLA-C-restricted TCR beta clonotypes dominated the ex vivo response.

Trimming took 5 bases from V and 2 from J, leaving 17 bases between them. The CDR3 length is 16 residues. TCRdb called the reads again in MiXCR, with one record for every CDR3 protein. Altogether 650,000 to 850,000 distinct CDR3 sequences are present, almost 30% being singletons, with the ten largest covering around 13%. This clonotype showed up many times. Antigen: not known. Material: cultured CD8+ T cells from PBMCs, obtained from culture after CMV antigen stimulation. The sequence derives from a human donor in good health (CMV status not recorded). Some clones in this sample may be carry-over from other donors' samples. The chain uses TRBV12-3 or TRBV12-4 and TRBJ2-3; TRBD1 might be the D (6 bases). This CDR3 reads CASSEGQRRITDTQYF. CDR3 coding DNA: TGTGCCAGCAGTGAGGGACAACGAAGGATCACAGATACGCAGTATTTT.